Each of the 14 T cell receptor beta chains below was sequenced from the same sample in a study of T cells in localized non-small cell lung cancer (TCRdb year 2020). Receptors were amplified or captured by the immunoSEQ multiplex PCR assay. The table comes from immuneACCESS by way of TCRdb, which keeps in-frame sequences with V and J called. Part of the clones is missing from these tables; in studies checked, under half for an unresolved V gene and the rest for unknown reasons. This sample gives tens of thousands of clones in total; 86% of them show up just once. The ten largest clones represent 15% to 20% of the sample. This sample comprised peripheral blood, obtained before any cancer treatment. The receptors stem from a male donor aged 60 or over with stage III squamous cell lung carcinoma.

The V call is TRBV6-1, the J call TRBJ1-5; TRBD1 matches at 9 bases. Germline loops: CDR1 MNHNS, CDR2 SASEGT. J gave up 7 bases and V 4 bases, and 20 bases lay outside the gene matches. This CDR3 spans 19 amino acids. CDR3 coding DNA: TGTGCCAGCAGTGCACCCCGGACAGGGGCTAAATTAGGAGGACAGCCCCAGCATTTT. It encodes CASSAPRTGAKLGGQPQHF.

V and J are TRBV11-2 and TRBJ2-7, with D perhaps matching TRBD2 (5 bases). With 5 bases removed from V and 3 bases from J, the gap between germline ends came to 14 bases. The CDR3 loop spans 14 amino acids. CDR1 is SGHAT, CDR2 FQNNGV, per germline. As DNA, the CDR3 is TGTGCCAGCAGCCCACTAGGGCAGCTCTACGAGCAGTACTTC. This codes for CASSPLGQLYEQYF.

The chain employs TRBV6-6 and TRBJ2-7; D remains unclear. This CDR3 has 12 residues. Germline V gene data show CDR1 as MNHNY and CDR2 as SVGAGI (reference sequence). V gave up 5 bases and J gave up 9 bases, with 14 bases separating them. CDR3 sequence: CASSPTWAGQYF. In DNA form, the CDR3 reads TGTGCCAGCAGTCCCACGTGGGCCGGGCAGTACTTC.

This clone was picked up one time. V is TRBV30 and J is TRBJ1-1, with D possibly TRBD1 on 6 matching bases. CDR3 length: 13 amino acids. Germline V gene sequence: CDR1 GTSNPN, CDR2 SVGIG (reference sequence). V dropped 0 bases and J dropped 1 base, with 6 bases sitting between them. CDR3 bases: TGTGCCTGGAGTGTACAGGGGAACACTGAAGCTTTCTTT. Translated: CAWSVQGNTEAFF.

V and J are TRBV10-3 and TRBJ2-7; no clear D. Germline values: CDR1 ENHRY, CDR2 SYGVKD. This CDR3 is built from 15 residues. The ends were cut back, 7 bases at V and 0 bases at J, with 16 bases in the middle. The CDR3 nucleotides read TGTGCCATCACTCAAAGGCTCTTTAGCTCCTACGAGCAGTACTTC. Translated: CAITQRLFSSYEQYF.

J is TRBJ2-5 and V is TRBV28; 11 bases fit TRBD2. CDR3 length: 18 amino acids. Trimming at V came to 3 bases and at J to 1 base, leaving 10 bases not matched to a gene. Germline CDR1 MDHEN, CDR2 SYDVKM. The CDR3 is CASSLGLAGGRVQETQYF. Here the CDR3 DNA reads TGTGCCAGCAGTTTGGGGCTAGCGGGGGGACGCGTCCAAGAGACCCAGTACTTC.

This chain's CDR3 is CASRKPGWPSYEQYF. The CDR3 bases are TGTGCCAGCAGGAAACCGGGGTGGCCCTCCTACGAGCAGTACTTC. The gene calls are TRBV28 and TRBJ2-7; TRBD2 is a possible D gene (5 bases). CDR3 length: 15 amino acids. In germline, CDR1 is MDHEN, CDR2 SYDVKM. The germline V and J ends were trimmed by 6 bases and 0 bases, with 15 bases remaining between them.

The CDR3 spells CASSARQGTYGYTF. CDR3 nucleotides: TGTGCCAGCAGCGCCCGACAGGGAACCTATGGCTACACCTTC. The chain has TRBV5-4 and TRBJ1-2, with 7 bases lining up with TRBD1. The CDR3 contains 14 residues. Germline V lookup: CDR1 SGHNT, CDR2 YYREEE (reference sequence). The V and J ends lost 4 bases and 4 bases, in that order; junction bases with no gene match: 7.

The chain is built from TRBV19 and TRBJ1-2; 9 nucleotides agree with TRBD1. Per germline, CDR1 LNHDA and CDR2 SQIVND (reference sequence). J lost 7 bases, V lost 7 bases, and 7 bases had no gene match. The CDR3 spans 13 residues. CDR3 bases: TGTGCCAGTACCACGGACAGGGGTGGTGGCTACACCTTC. Amino acids: CASTTDRGGGYTF. The entire variable domain, with the rest obtained from reference TRBV19 and TRBJ1-2, is as follows: DGGITQSPKYLFRKEGQNVTLSCEQNLNHDAMYWYRQDPGQGLRLIYYSQIVNDFQKGDIAEGYSVSREKKESFPLTVTSAQKNPTAFYLCASTTDRGGGYTFGSGTRLTVV.

V gene TRBV9 combines with J gene TRBJ1-1; D unclear. V lost 0 bases and J lost 2, with 11 bases in between. This CDR3 spans 15 amino acids. Germline lookup yields CDR1 SGDLS and CDR2 YYNGEE. The CDR3 spells CASSVVGSVNTEAFF. The CDR3 nucleotides read TGTGCCAGCAGCGTAGTGGGATCAGTTAACACTGAAGCTTTCTTT.

This sequence joins TRBV25-1 and TRBJ1-2; D gene unclear. CDR3 size: 15 residues. The V end was cut by 1 base, the J end by 1 base, with 10 bases between. Germline CDR1 MGHDK, CDR2 SYGVNS. The CDR3 DNA reads as TGTGCCAGCAGTGAATTTGGGCAGCTTAACTATGGCTACACCTTC. Protein product: CASSEFGQLNYGYTF.

This clone was picked up a small number of times. The rearrangement joins TRBV2 to TRBJ2-7; no reliable D call. V was trimmed by 4 bases and J by 2 bases, leaving 15 bases between them. Germline CDR1 SNHLY, CDR2 FYNNEI. The CDR3 runs 15 residues. In DNA, the CDR3 is TGTGCCAGCAGTGTCGCAGCGTACTTAACCTACGAGCAGTACTTC. This codes for CASSVAAYLTYEQYF.

This clone was counted only a few times. The chain couples TRBV11-2 to TRBJ2-3; D is uncertain. Germline V gene sequence: CDR1 SGHAT, CDR2 FQNNGV. The CDR3 runs 13 residues. Trimming pared 2 bases from V and 0 bases from J, leaving 3 bases between. The CDR3 sequence: CASSLQSTDTQYF. Written as DNA, the CDR3 is TGTGCCAGCAGCTTACAGAGCACAGATACGCAGTATTTT. Full variable domain (missing parts from reference TRBV11-2 and TRBJ2-3): EAGVAQSPRYKIIEKRQSVAFWCNPISGHATLYWYQQILGQGPKLLIQFQNNGVVDDSQLPKDRFSAERLKGVDSTLKIQPAKLEDSAVYLCASSLQSTDTQYFGPGTRLTVL.

The V call is TRBV6-6, the J call TRBJ1-5, with D maybe TRBD1 (5 bases). There are 15 residues in the CDR3. Germline V CDR1 and CDR2: MNHNY, SVGAGI (reference sequence). Deletions cut 6 bases from V and 2 bases from J, with 14 bases between. The CDR3 DNA reads as TGTGCCAGCAGAGAGGGCGGGGCGGGCAATCAGCCCCAGCATTTT. Translation gives CASREGGAGNQPQHF.